This paragraph reports one T cell receptor beta chain. As yet, its antigen is unknown. This sample was taken from a study of shared clonotypes between healthy human individuals. Study details: Used for every donor were three CD4 naive, three CD4 memory, two CD8 naive and one CD8 memory plate.

The assay was immunoSEQ multiplex PCR, and TCRdb's table has in-frame clones only and misses some. The data hold about 380,000 clones, with about 96% observed a single time. Study-wide results and caveats: The donor pool, a small one, limited the genetic and exposure-history diversity represented.

Sequencing input: memory CD8+ T cells sorted from blood. Noted subset: CD45RO+ cells pooled with CCR7-negative TemRA cells. The clonotype originates from a man between 25 and 39 years old in good health.

The CDR3 sequence is CASTSPRVFQETQYF. The CDR3 DNA reads TGCGCCAGCACATCACCAAGGGTCTTCCAAGAGACCCAGTACTTC. The chain links TRBV10-1 to TRBJ2-5, with D unclear. The CDR3 length is 15 residues. CDR1 and CDR2 (germline): WNHNN, SYGVQD (reference sequence). V lost 7 bases and J 1 base, leaving 16 bases between the germline ends.